The clone carrying this TCR beta chain was found many times. The CDR3 contains 16 residues. Germline V gene sequence: CDR1 LGHDT, CDR2 YNNKEL (reference sequence). The V gene lost 1 base and the J gene lost 4 bases, with 14 bases spanning the gap. This specimen belongs to a study of T-cell reconstitution after alpha-beta-depleted transplantation in children. Preparing the TCRbeta library involved the use of unique molecular identifiers. TCRdb called the PCR reads again in MiXCR, with one record for every CDR3 protein. The profile shows nearly 550,000 distinct CDR3 sequences, approximately 20% of them singletons.

Sequencing used PBMCs from the stem cell graft donor, obtained from the stem cell graft. The chain has TRBV3-1 and TRBJ2-1, with D perhaps matching TRBD2 (6 bases). The TCR was taken from a human donor who donated a stem cell graft to a child with acute lymphoblastic leukemia. CDR3 DNA: TGTGCCAGCAGCCAAGGTCAGCGGGCCATATACAATGAGCAGTTCTTC. Translation: CASSQGQRAIYNEQFF.